This T cell receptor (beta chain) was sequenced for a study of cytomegalovirus exposure and HLA in healthy donors (dated by TCRdb to between 2016 and 2019). Concerning the study at large: A later analysis indicated that the 100 to 150 validation repertoires were generated on the platform also employed for the roughly 650 repertoires of the first cohort. A separate validation cohort of some 130 different subjects was used in addition to the 666-subject first cohort. The study aimed to test whether cataloging public T cell receptors could reveal signatures of past pathogen exposure. The study combined high-throughput TCR immunosequencing, statistical association of individual TCRs with disease status, and machine learning to predict cytomegalovirus infection status. What the work shows at the level of the full study, not this receptor alone: Of the cluster scores, 90% to 95% were above 0 in a later analysis, which found that TCRs clustered in the first cohort also tended to co-occur in the 95 to 150 validation repertoires. Most TCR sequences were observed very rarely across donors, whereas some public TCRs were present in many individuals. According to the authors, the approach could potentially be generalized to other disease states and immunological phenotypes. A few of the identified cytomegalovirus-associated TCR beta chains were confirmed in vitro to be specific for cytomegalovirus antigens. The study gave a list of 150 to 200 TCR beta chains associated with cytomegalovirus. A later analysis had no HLA typing for the validation cohort, so co-occurrence there was scored across all 110 or so repertoires. Cytomegalovirus status was reported to be diagnosed by the classifier with high specificity and sensitivity in both the original and validation cohorts.

The donors belonged to the validation cohort of around 130 subjects, which was separate from the roughly 700-subject first cohort. The library came from the immunoSEQ multiplex PCR assay. In the authors' own workflow: To diagnose cytomegalovirus status from the catalog of TCR beta chain sequences, a statistical classification framework was built. The immuneACCESS repertoire file appears here via TCRdb, limited to in-frame rearrangements. These files lack a portion of the clones; in checked studies, under half of the deficit traces to unresolved V genes, and the cause of the others is not known. D and trimming come from the DNA, and the V and J calls and clone size come from that table. This sample has some 140,000 clones in its table, and roughly 79% of those were observed once. Of the sample, around 27% falls within the top ten clones. As regards this clone: Its antigen is currently not known. No clone much larger than this one lies a single base away; base qualities are absent.

Sequenced sample: PBMCs. The sequence derives from a man aged 30 to 39 in good health and CMV-seropositive.

The encoded CDR3 is CASSSGTTSEQYF. The nucleotide sequence reads TGTGCCAGCAGCTCCGGGACAACAAGCGAGCAGTACTTC. In this chain, TRBV7-3 is recombined with TRBJ2-7, and TRBD1 may be the D gene, going by 6 matching bases. The CDR3 goes from the cysteine to the phenylalanine over 13 residues. Only CDR3 DNA is held: 39 bases, read in frame from base 1. From a lookup of the germline V gene, CDR1 and CDR2 are SGHTA and FQGTGA. The V end loses 4 bases and the J end loses 6 bases, and a stretch of 13 bases separates them. With the portions outside the CDR3 filled from the reference TRBV7-3 and TRBJ2-7 genes, the complete variable region becomes GAGVSQTPSNKVTEKGKYVELRCDPISGHTALYWYRQSLGQGPEFLIYFQGTGAADDSGLPNDRFFAVRPEGSVSTLKIQRTERGDSAVYLCASSSGTTSEQYFGPGTRLTVT.